This TCR beta chain was obtained from a study of T-cell reconstitution after alpha-beta-depleted transplantation in children. This CDR3 contains 17 residues. The germline V gene has CDR1 SEHNR and CDR2 FQNEAQ (reference sequence). V was trimmed by 1 base and J by 2 bases, leaving 18 bases between them. A few counts support this clonotype. Antigen unknown. A TCRbeta library incorporating unique molecular identifiers was prepared. TCRdb used MiXCR to reprocess the PCR reads, holding one entry per CDR3 protein. Counted here are more than 300,000 distinct CDR3 sequences, about 17% occurring once; the ten biggest clones make up about 41%. Study observations and caveats: It was reported that alpha-beta T cells came from several hundred expanded graft clones (about two months after transplant). Certain patients had high TCRbeta diversity at day 60, and it came from recipient T cells and thymic progenitors that survived.

V is TRBV7-9 and J is TRBJ2-7; tentatively, D is TRBD1 (5 bases). The TCR was taken from a male patient under 10 years old who had a stem cell transplant for acute lymphoblastic leukemia, so the T cells may come from the graft donor. Here the sequenced sample was PBMCs, mostly from graft donor cells, taken 360 days after TCRalphabeta/CD19-depleted stem cell transplant. The DNA for the CDR3 is TGTGCCAGCAGCTTAGGCTCCCCATCTTCAGGGCCCTACGAGCAGTACTTC. Translation: CASSLGSPSSGPYEQYF.